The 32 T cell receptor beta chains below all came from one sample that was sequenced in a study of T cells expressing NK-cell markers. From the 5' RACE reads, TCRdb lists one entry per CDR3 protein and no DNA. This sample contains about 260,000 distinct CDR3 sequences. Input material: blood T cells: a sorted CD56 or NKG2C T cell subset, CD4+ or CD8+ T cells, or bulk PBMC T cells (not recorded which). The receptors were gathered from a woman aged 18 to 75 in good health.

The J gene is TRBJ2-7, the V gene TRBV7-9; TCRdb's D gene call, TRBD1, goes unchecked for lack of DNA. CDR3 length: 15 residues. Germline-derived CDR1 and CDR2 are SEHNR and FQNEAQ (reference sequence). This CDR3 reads CASSVGQGDINEQYF.

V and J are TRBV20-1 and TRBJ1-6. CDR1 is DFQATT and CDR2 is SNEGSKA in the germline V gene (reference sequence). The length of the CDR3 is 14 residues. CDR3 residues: CSARARRDNSPLHF.

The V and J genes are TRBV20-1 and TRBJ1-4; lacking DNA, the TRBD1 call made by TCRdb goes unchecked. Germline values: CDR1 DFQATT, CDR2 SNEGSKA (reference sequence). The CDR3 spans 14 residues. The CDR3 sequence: CSASLGGIGEKLFF.

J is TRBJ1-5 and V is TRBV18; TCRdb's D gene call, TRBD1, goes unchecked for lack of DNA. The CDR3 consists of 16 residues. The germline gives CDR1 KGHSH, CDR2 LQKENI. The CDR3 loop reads CASSPAQGWGNQPQHF.

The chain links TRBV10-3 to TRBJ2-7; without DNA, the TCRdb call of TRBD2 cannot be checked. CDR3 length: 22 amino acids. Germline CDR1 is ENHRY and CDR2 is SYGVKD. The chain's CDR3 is CAISPGLAGGPVHQSSSYEQYF.

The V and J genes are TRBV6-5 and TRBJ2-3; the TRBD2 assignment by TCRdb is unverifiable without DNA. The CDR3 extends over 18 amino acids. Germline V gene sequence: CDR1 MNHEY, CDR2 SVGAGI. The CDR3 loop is CASSYLAELAGSTDTQYF.

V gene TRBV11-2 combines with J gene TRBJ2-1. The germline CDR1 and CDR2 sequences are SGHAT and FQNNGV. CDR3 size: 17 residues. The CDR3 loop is CASSLHQQVSSYNEQFF. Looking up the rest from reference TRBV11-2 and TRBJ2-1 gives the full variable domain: EAGVAQSPRYKIIEKRQSVAFWCNPISGHATLYWYQQILGQGPKLLIQFQNNGVVDDSQLPKDRFSAERLKGVDSTLKIQPAKLEDSAVYLCASSLHQQVSSYNEQFFGPGTRLTVL.

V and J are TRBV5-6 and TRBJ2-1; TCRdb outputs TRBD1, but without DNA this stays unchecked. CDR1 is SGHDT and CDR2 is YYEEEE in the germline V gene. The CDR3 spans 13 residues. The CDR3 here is CASSRDPGGEQFF.

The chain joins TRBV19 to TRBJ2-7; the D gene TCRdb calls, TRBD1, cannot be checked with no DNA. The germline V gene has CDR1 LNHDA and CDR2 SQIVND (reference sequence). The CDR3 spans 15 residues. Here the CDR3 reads CASSARDRGLGEQYF.

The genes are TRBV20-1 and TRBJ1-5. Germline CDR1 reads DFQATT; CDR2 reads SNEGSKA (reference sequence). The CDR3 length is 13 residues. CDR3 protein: CSAPHGGNQPQHF.

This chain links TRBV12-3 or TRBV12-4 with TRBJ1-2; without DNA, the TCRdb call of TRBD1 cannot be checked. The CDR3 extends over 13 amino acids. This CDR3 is CASTLDRLYGYTF.

The CDR3 loop is CASRRRTSGGFQETQYF. The V and J genes are TRBV7-2 and TRBJ2-5; TCRdb gives TRBD2 as the D gene, but with no DNA this cannot be confirmed. Per germline, CDR1 SGHTA and CDR2 FQGNSA. CDR3 length equals 17 residues.

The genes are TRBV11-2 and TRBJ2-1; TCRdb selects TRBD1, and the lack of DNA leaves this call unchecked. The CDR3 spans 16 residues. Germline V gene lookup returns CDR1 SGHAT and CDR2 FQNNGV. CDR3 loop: CASSLVRTGSFNEQFF. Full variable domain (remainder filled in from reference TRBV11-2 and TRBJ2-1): EAGVAQSPRYKIIEKRQSVAFWCNPISGHATLYWYQQILGQGPKLLIQFQNNGVVDDSQLPKDRFSAERLKGVDSTLKIQPAKLEDSAVYLCASSLVRTGSFNEQFFGPGTRLTVL.

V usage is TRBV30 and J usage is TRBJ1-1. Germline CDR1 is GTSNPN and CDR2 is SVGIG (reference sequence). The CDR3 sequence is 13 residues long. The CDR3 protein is CACLIRTNTEAFF.

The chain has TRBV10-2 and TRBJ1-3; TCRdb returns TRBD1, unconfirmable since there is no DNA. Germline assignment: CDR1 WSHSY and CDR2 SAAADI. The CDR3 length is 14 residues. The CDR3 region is CASSDAGGLNTIYF.

The CDR3 spells CASSRRTSGGETQYF. The chain carries TRBV12-3 or TRBV12-4 and TRBJ2-5; TCRdb names TRBD2, which stays unverified in the absence of DNA. The length of the CDR3 is 15 residues.

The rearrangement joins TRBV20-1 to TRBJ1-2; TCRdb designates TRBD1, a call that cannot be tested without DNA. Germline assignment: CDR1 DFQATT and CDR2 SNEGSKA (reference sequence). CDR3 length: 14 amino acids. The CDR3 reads CSAPAGGGSYGYTF.

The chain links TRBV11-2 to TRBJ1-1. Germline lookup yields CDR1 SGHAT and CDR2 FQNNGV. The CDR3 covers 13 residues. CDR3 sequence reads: CASRVSANTEAFF.

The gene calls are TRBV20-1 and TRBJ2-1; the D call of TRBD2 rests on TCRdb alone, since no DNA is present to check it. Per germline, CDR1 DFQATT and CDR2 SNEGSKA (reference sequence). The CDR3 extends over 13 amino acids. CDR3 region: CSARSPIAVEQFF.

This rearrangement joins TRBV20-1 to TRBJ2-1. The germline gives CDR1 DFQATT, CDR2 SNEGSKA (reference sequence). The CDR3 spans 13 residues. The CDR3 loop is CSARGISLDEQFF.

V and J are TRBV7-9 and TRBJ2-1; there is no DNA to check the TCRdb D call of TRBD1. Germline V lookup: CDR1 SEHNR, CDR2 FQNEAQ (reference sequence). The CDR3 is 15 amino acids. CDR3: CASSPWRGHYNEQFF.

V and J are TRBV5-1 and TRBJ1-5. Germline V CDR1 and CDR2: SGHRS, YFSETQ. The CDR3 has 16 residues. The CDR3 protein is CASSLGAGGPNQPQHF.

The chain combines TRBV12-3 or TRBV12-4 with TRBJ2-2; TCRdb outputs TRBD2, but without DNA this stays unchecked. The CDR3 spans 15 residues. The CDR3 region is CASSLRGGHGGELFF.

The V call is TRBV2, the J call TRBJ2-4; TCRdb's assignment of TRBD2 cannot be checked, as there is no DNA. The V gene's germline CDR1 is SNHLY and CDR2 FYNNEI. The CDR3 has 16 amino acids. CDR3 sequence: CASSSTSGNSLDIQYF.

The CDR3 loop is CASSIRRTSTDTQYF. The rearrangement uses TRBV5-6 and TRBJ2-3. Germline assignment: CDR1 SGHDT and CDR2 YYEEEE. CDR3 length: 15 amino acids.

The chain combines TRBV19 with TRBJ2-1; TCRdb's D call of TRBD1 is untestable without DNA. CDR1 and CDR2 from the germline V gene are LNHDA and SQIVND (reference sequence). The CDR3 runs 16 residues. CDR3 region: CASSLKGQGSYNEQFF.

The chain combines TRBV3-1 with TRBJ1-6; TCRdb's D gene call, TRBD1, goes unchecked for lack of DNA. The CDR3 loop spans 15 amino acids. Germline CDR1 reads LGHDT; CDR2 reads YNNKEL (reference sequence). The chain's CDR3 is CASSYRTGTNSPLHF.

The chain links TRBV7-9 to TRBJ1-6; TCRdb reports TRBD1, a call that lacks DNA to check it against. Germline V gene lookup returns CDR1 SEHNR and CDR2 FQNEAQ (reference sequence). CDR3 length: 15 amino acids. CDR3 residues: CASSSPDRGEAPLHF.

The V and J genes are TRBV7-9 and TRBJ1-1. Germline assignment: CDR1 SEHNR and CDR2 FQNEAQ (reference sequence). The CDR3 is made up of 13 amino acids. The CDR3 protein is CASSLVWNLEAFF.

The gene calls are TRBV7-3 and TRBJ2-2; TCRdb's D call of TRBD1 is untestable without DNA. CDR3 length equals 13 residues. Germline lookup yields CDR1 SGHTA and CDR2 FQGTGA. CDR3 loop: CASSLTRGWELFF.

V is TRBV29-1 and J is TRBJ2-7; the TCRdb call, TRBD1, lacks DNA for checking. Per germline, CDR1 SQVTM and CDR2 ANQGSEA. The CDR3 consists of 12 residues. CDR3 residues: CSAGPQGYEQYF.

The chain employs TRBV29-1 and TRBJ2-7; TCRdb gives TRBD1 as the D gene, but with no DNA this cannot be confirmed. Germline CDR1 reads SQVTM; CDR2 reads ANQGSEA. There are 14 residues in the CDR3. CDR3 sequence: CSVVEWSRPNEQYF.